Here is one TCR beta chain with its context. Its antigen is currently not known. The record has no base qualities; no much larger clone is one base away. RNA was extracted with the RNeasy kit and roughly 0.45 to 1 ug was reverse transcribed using random hexamers. TCR beta CDR3 regions were amplified with the immunoSEQ multiplex PCR assay covering 54 Vbeta and 13 Jbeta segments. PCR amplification bias was corrected by using a synthetic template baseline for primer optimization and computational correction. The authors' pipeline ran thus. Reads were assigned to V, D and J genes according to IMGT and analyzed in immunoSEQ Analyzer, with only productive sequences retained. To calculate clonality, Shannon entropy was normalized by log2 of the number of productive unique sequences and then subtracted from one. For each patient and control, public and private clones were evaluated within the 100 most prevalent clones. A clone was defined as Susac-specific if it was absent from the healthy and MS cohorts, from roughly 980 published viral clones and from other ImmuneACCESS disease sequences. TCRdb redid the processing of the public reads, applying fastp at Q25 and MiXCR, and retained in-frame beta chains. Rows with one shared CDR3 protein collapse into an entry with the most common genes and DNA. TCRdb's processing, not the study's, gives the V and J calls here. The sample table contains about 210,000 distinct CDR3 sequences; only one count was recorded for about 95% of them. Clones ranked in the top ten supply 0.095% of the sample.

Peripheral blood CD8+ and CD4+ T cells from healthy donors, Susac syndrome patients and multiple sclerosis patients were profiled by high-throughput TCR beta sequencing. Multiple sclerosis controls were treatment-naive patients with stable or active relapsing-remitting disease fulfilling revised McDonald criteria. Bulk CD8+ and CD4+ T cells were purified by magnetic negative isolation, while CD8+ TEMRA cells were enriched using FACS. Blood was drawn into EDTA tubes, processed within 24 hours, and PBMCs were isolated by density gradient centrifugation. PBMCs destined for TCR sequencing were cryopreserved in liquid nitrogen and later thawed in a 37 °C water bath. Purity of sorted or isolated CD4+, CD8+ and CD8+ TEMRA cells was at least 90%. This entry is derived from a study of CD8 T cells in Susac syndrome (dated by TCRdb to the late 2010s). Study-wide context: Repertoire sequencing was used to test whether CD8+ T cell activation and differentiation in Susac syndrome was antigen driven.

Study-level results and caveats: The TCR sequencing and HLA analysis was acknowledged to have included a relatively small number of individuals.

The germline V gene provides CDR1 SGHTA and CDR2 FQGNSA. Including the terminal cysteine and phenylalanine, the CDR3 comprises 15 residues. The DNA shown is the 45-base CDR3, in frame from base 1. V was cut back by 1 base and J by 0 bases, leaving a gap of 9 bases between them. The rearranged segments are TRBV7-2 and TRBJ1-2, and the D gene may be TRBD1, 5 bases matching. The receptor was isolated from a human donor with multiple sclerosis. Source material: CD4+ T cells from PBMCs. The CDR3 protein sequence reads: CASSLVAQANYGYTF. The nucleotide sequence is given as TGTGCCAGCAGCTTAGTGGCACAGGCTAACTATGGCTACACCTTC.